Listed below are T cell receptor beta chains from one sample, sequenced in a study of blood T cell repertoires in COVID-19. Sequenced by immunoSEQ multiplex PCR; TCRdb stores in-frame clones only, minus some. The data contain around 270,000 clones, 80% to 90% of them singletons. Sequencing was done on a sample of peripheral blood. These receptors came from a man aged 25 to 45 with acute or convalescent COVID-19. Each CDR3 is given with its conserved first and last residue. Each record gives: CDR3 protein, CDR3 DNA, clone size, D gene, J gene, V gene. The D gene is left open where the match is weak. Clone size appears in some rows only: once, few, many, or a class for an expanded clone.

CDR3 protein: CASRPGQTNTEAFF; CDR3 DNA: TGTGCCAGCAGACCCGGACAGACGAACACTGAAGCTTTCTTT; clone size: .; D gene: .; J gene: TRBJ1-1; V gene: TRBV6-5
CDR3 protein: CASSLGQLGGETQYF; CDR3 DNA: TGTGCCAGCAGCTTGGGACAGTTGGGCGGAGAGACCCAGTACTTC; clone size: .; D gene: .; J gene: TRBJ2-5; V gene: TRBV5-6
CDR3 protein: CASSPGQGLLYQPQHF; CDR3 DNA: TGTGCCAGCAGCCCGGGACAGGGTCTTTTGTATCAGCCCCAGCATTTT; clone size: .; D gene: TRBD1; J gene: TRBJ1-5; V gene: TRBV4-2
CDR3 protein: CASSAGLADYEQYF; CDR3 DNA: TGTGCCAGCAGCGCGGGACTAGCTGACTACGAGCAGTACTTC; clone size: .; D gene: TRBD2; J gene: TRBJ2-7; V gene: TRBV9
CDR3 protein: CSVSSDTQYF; CDR3 DNA: TGCAGCGTTTCTTCAGATACGCAGTATTTT; clone size: .; D gene: .; J gene: TRBJ2-3; V gene: TRBV29-1
CDR3 protein: CASSSSGGNTEAFF; CDR3 DNA: TGTGCCAGCAGTTCGTCGGGGGGGAACACTGAAGCTTTCTTT; clone size: .; D gene: .; J gene: TRBJ1-1; V gene: TRBV6-6
CDR3 protein: CASSLRPGGGGNQPQHF; CDR3 DNA: TGCGCCAGCAGCTTGCGTCCAGGCGGGGGAGGCAATCAGCCCCAGCATTTT; clone size: .; D gene: .; J gene: TRBJ1-5; V gene: TRBV4-1
CDR3 protein: CASSFTQGADTQYF; CDR3 DNA: TGTGCCAGCAGCTTCACCCAGGGGGCAGATACGCAGTATTTT; clone size: .; D gene: TRBD1; J gene: TRBJ2-3; V gene: TRBV11-1
CDR3 protein: CASSFGLAGDSYNEQFF; CDR3 DNA: TGTGCCAGCAGCTTCGGACTAGCGGGGGATTCCTACAATGAGCAGTTCTTC; clone size: .; D gene: TRBD2; J gene: TRBJ2-1; V gene: TRBV11-2
CDR3 protein: CASSQSSEQYF; CDR3 DNA: TGTGCCAGCAGCCAAAGTAGCGAGCAGTACTTC; clone size: .; D gene: .; J gene: TRBJ2-7; V gene: TRBV3-1/TRBV3-2
CDR3 protein: CAWSVQGAREQYF; CDR3 DNA: TGTGCCTGGAGTGTACAAGGGGCGCGGGAGCAGTACTTC; clone size: .; D gene: .; J gene: TRBJ2-7; V gene: TRBV30
CDR3 protein: CASSIYTGGGETQYF; CDR3 DNA: TGTGCCAGCAGCATTTATACAGGGGGGGGAGAGACCCAGTACTTC; clone size: .; D gene: .; J gene: TRBJ2-5; V gene: TRBV7-6
CDR3 protein: CASSRDRVGAFF; CDR3 DNA: TGTGCCAGCAGTCGGGACAGGGTGGGAGCTTTCTTT; clone size: .; D gene: TRBD1; J gene: TRBJ1-1; V gene: TRBV5-6
CDR3 protein: CASSFGGSNNSPLHF; CDR3 DNA: TGTGCCAGCAGTTTCGGGGGATCAAATAATTCACCCCTCCACTTT; clone size: .; D gene: .; J gene: TRBJ1-6; V gene: TRBV27
CDR3 protein: CASRQGGYGYTF; CDR3 DNA: TGTGCCAGCAGACAGGGCGGCTATGGCTACACCTTC; clone size: .; D gene: .; J gene: TRBJ1-2; V gene: TRBV2
CDR3 protein: CASSLGTTLEKTQYF; CDR3 DNA: TGTGCCAGCAGCCTTGGGACTACTCTAGAGAAGACCCAGTACTTC; clone size: .; D gene: TRBD2; J gene: TRBJ2-5; V gene: TRBV3-1/TRBV3-2
CDR3 protein: CASSHGGQELNYGYTF; CDR3 DNA: TGCGCCAGCAGCCACGGGGGACAGGAGCTTAACTATGGCTACACCTTC; clone size: .; D gene: TRBD1; J gene: TRBJ1-2; V gene: TRBV5-1
CDR3 protein: CASRTLHNSYEQYF; CDR3 DNA: TGTGCCAGCAGGACTTTACATAATTCCTACGAGCAGTACTTC; clone size: .; D gene: .; J gene: TRBJ2-7; V gene: TRBV6-5
CDR3 protein: CASSRRTSGSDEQFF; CDR3 DNA: TGCGCCAGCAGCCGCCGGACTAGCGGGAGTGATGAGCAGTTCTTC; clone size: .; D gene: TRBD2; J gene: TRBJ2-1; V gene: TRBV4-1
CDR3 protein: CASAGTGVYGYTF; CDR3 DNA: TGTGCCTCCGCCGGGACAGGGGTCTATGGCTACACCTTC; clone size: .; D gene: TRBD1; J gene: TRBJ1-2; V gene: TRBV30
CDR3 protein: CATQATHADNSPLHF; CDR3 DNA: TGTGCCACACAGGCAACTCATGCGGATAATTCACCCCTCCACTTT; clone size: .; D gene: .; J gene: TRBJ1-6; V gene: TRBV19
CDR3 protein: CAWSAGQGANSPLHF; CDR3 DNA: TGTGCCTGGAGTGCGGGACAGGGGGCTAATTCACCCCTCCACTTT; clone size: .; D gene: TRBD1; J gene: TRBJ1-6; V gene: TRBV30
CDR3 protein: CASSVSGPSTDTQYF; CDR3 DNA: TGTGCCAGCAGCGTAAGCGGGCCAAGCACAGATACGCAGTATTTT; clone size: once; D gene: .; J gene: TRBJ2-3; V gene: TRBV9
CDR3 protein: CASSSLIVGTSINEQFF; CDR3 DNA: TGTGCCAGCAGCTCCCTAATAGTCGGGACTAGCATCAATGAGCAGTTCTTC; clone size: .; D gene: TRBD2; J gene: TRBJ2-1; V gene: TRBV7-6
CDR3 protein: CASSFPGGAFYGYTF; CDR3 DNA: TGTGCCAGCAGTTTTCCAGGGGGCGCCTTCTATGGCTACACCTTC; clone size: .; D gene: TRBD1; J gene: TRBJ1-2; V gene: TRBV28
CDR3 protein: CASSSLFIDGVSYGYTF; CDR3 DNA: TGTGCCAGCAGTTCCCTCTTCATAGACGGGGTTAGCTATGGCTACACCTTC; clone size: .; D gene: .; J gene: TRBJ1-2; V gene: TRBV28
CDR3 protein: CASSDRDRGRTEAFF; CDR3 DNA: TGTGCCAGCAGTGACAGGGACAGGGGACGGACTGAAGCTTTCTTT; clone size: .; D gene: TRBD1; J gene: TRBJ1-1; V gene: TRBV6-4
CDR3 protein: CASRLLTEPQHF; CDR3 DNA: TGTGCCAGCAGACTTCTCACGGAGCCCCAGCATTTT; clone size: .; D gene: .; J gene: TRBJ1-5; V gene: TRBV28
CDR3 protein: CASSRGTGGIGQPQHF; CDR3 DNA: TGTGCCAGCAGCCGAGGGACAGGGGGAATAGGTCAGCCCCAGCATTTT; clone size: few; D gene: TRBD1; J gene: TRBJ1-5; V gene: TRBV11-2